Listed here are 25 T cell receptor beta chains from one sample, sequenced in a study of blood T cell repertoires in COVID-19. Data came from immunoSEQ multiplex PCR; TCRdb stores just in-frame clones and leaves some out. This table has 40,000 to 50,000 clones, about 83% appearing once. Sequencing was performed on peripheral blood. These receptors came from a woman older than 75 with acute or convalescent COVID-19.

V gene TRBV7-2 combines with J gene TRBJ2-5; D may be TRBD2 (5 bases). The CDR3 contains 14 residues. V shed 5 bases and J shed 2 bases, with 12 bases lying between them. The V gene's germline CDR1 is SGHTA and CDR2 FQGNSA. This CDR3 reads CASSLGLAQETQYF. Here the CDR3 DNA reads TGTGCCAGCAGCCTCGGACTGGCTCAAGAGACCCAGTACTTC.

The genes are TRBV20-1 and TRBJ1-1; D is undetermined. The V end was cut by 3 bases, the J end by 4 bases, with 12 bases between. The CDR3 is 13 residues long. Germline V gives CDR1 DFQATT, CDR2 SNEGSKA (reference sequence). CDR3 DNA: TGCAGTGCTAGTCATTTGGAGCGCACTGAAGCTTTCTTT. This gives the protein CSASHLERTEAFF.

This clone was picked up one time. This chain joins TRBV5-1 and TRBJ2-3; D uncertain. Germline V lookup: CDR1 SGHRS, CDR2 YFSETQ. V lost 0 bases and J lost 4, with 12 bases in between. This CDR3 is 15 amino acids long. Written as DNA, the CDR3 is TGCGCCAGCAGCTTGGAGTCGCGGTTCGCAGATACGCAGTATTTT. It specifies CASSLESRFADTQYF.

There are many counts of this clone. The chain employs TRBV28 and TRBJ1-1, with D perhaps matching TRBD1 (5 bases). Per the germline V gene, CDR1 is MDHEN and CDR2 is SYDVKM. Trimming took 5 bases from V and 5 from J, leaving 18 bases between them. The CDR3 loop spans 15 amino acids. The CDR3 region is CASSPSLAGRTEAFF. The CDR3 DNA is TGTGCCAGCAGTCCATCACTGGCAGGGCGGACTGAAGCTTTCTTT.

CDR3 sequence: CASSPDRVDYNEQFF. The CDR3 coding sequence is TGTGCCAGCAGCCCCGACAGGGTCGACTACAATGAGCAGTTCTTC. The chain carries TRBV3-1 (or the pseudogene TRBV3-2) and TRBJ2-1; 7 bases agree with TRBD1. Germline loops: CDR1 LGHDT, CDR2 YNNKEL (reference sequence). After removal of 4 bases from V and 3 bases from J, the junction contained 6 bases not matched to a gene. The CDR3 length is 15 residues.

This clone was counted between two and nine times. The V and J genes are TRBV19 and TRBJ1-4; the D gene is possibly TRBD1 (5 bases). The CDR3 loop spans 16 amino acids. V lost 2 bases and J lost 8, with 18 bases in between. Germline values: CDR1 LNHDA, CDR2 SQIVND (reference sequence). CDR3: CASSIQKGIGEEKLFF. The CDR3 region has the DNA TGTGCCAGTAGTATACAAAAGGGGATAGGAGAAGAAAAACTGTTTTTT.

The chain couples TRBV5-6 to TRBJ1-1; the match to TRBD1 covers 10 bases. The junction had 7 bases not matched to a gene; V was cut back by 4 bases and J by 7 bases. The germline V gene has CDR1 SGHDT and CDR2 YYEEEE. CDR3 size: 14 residues. As DNA, the CDR3 is TGTGCCAGCAGCCTCAGCGGGACAGGGGTTGAAGCTTTCTTT. This gives the protein CASSLSGTGVEAFF.

The chain uses TRBV29-1 and TRBJ2-1; the D gene is possibly TRBD2 (6 bases). The V gene lost 7 bases and the J gene lost 7 bases, with 20 bases spanning the gap. There are 14 residues in the CDR3. The V gene's germline CDR1 is SQVTM and CDR2 ANQGSEA. CDR3 nucleotide sequence: TGCAGCGGGCGGGGCCGACATTTAGGTAATGAGCAGTTCTTC. Its protein is CSGRGRHLGNEQFF.

A few counts support this clone. The rearrangement links TRBV29-1 to TRBJ1-2; TRBD1 is a possible D gene (5 bases). V lost 5 bases, J lost 6 bases, and 13 bases lay in between. The V gene's germline CDR1 is SQVTM and CDR2 ANQGSEA. The CDR3 spans 12 residues. The CDR3 sequence: CSVLAGNHGYTF. The CDR3 DNA sequence: TGCAGCGTTTTGGCAGGGAACCATGGCTACACCTTC.

The V and J genes are TRBV19 and TRBJ1-1, with D tentatively TRBD1 (5 bases). Per the germline V gene, CDR1 is LNHDA and CDR2 is SQIVND (reference sequence). CDR3 length equals 13 residues. V dropped 6 bases and J dropped 7 bases, with 15 bases sitting between them. CDR3 protein: CASSIDWGGEAFF. In nucleotides, the CDR3 is TGTGCCAGTAGCATCGATTGGGGCGGTGAAGCTTTCTTT.

V and J are TRBV5-1 and TRBJ1-6, with 7 bases aligning to TRBD1. Per the germline V gene, CDR1 is SGHRS and CDR2 is YFSETQ. Trimming cost V 3 bases and J 1 base; bases outside gene matches: 4. The CDR3 consists of 16 residues. CDR3 protein: CASSSTGESYNSPLHF. CDR3 sequence (DNA): TGCGCCAGCAGCTCCACAGGGGAGTCCTATAATTCACCCCTCCACTTT.

The V gene is TRBV12-3 or TRBV12-4, the J gene TRBJ1-4, with no clear D. Trimming pared 6 bases from V and 5 bases from J, leaving 10 bases between. The CDR3 totals 13 residues. CDR3 DNA: TGTGCCAGCAGCCCAAATTTCAATGAAAAACTGTTTTTT. It is translated as CASSPNFNEKLFF.

The J gene is TRBJ2-3, the V gene TRBV9; TRBD2 aligns across 8 bases. Germline V gives CDR1 SGDLS, CDR2 YYNGEE. The trim removed 0 bases at V and 2 bases at J, leaving 2 bases unmatched. This CDR3 has 15 residues. CDR3 DNA: TGTGCCAGCAGCGTAGATAGCGGGGACACAGATACGCAGTATTTT. Protein: CASSVDSGDTDTQYF.

The chain couples TRBV27 to TRBJ1-1; the D gene is possibly TRBD1 (6 bases). Germline-derived CDR1 and CDR2 are MNHEY and SMNVEV (reference sequence). The CDR3 runs to 16 residues. Trimming stripped 7 bases from V and 1 base from J, with 19 bases between. DNA for the CDR3: TGTGCCAGCACCCCCCTGGCAGGGGACCCGAACACTGAAGCTTTCTTT. Translation gives CASTPLAGDPNTEAFF.

The rearrangement links TRBV2 to TRBJ1-4; D gene uncertain. The CDR3 extends over 14 amino acids. V lost 5 bases and J 7 bases, leaving 14 bases between the germline ends. Germline V CDR1 and CDR2: SNHLY, FYNNEI. CDR3 sequence (DNA): TGTGCCAGCAGTCCGGCCAATTCGGGTGAAAAACTGTTTTTT. Its protein product is CASSPANSGEKLFF.

CDR3 amino acids: CASSLAGFISGYTF. The CDR3 region has the DNA TGTGCCAGCAGCTTGGCAGGGTTTATCAGCGGCTACACCTTC. The rearrangement uses TRBV5-4 and TRBJ1-2; D possibly corresponds to TRBD1 (5 bases). There are 14 residues in the CDR3. Trimming took off 0 bases at V and 8 bases at J, with 14 bases between the two ends. CDR1 and CDR2 from the germline V gene are SGHNT and YYREEE (reference sequence). Filled out from reference TRBV5-4 and TRBJ1-2, the complete variable domain reads ETGVTQSPTHLIKTRGQQVTLRCSSQSGHNTVSWYQQALGQGPQFIFQYYREEENGRGNFPPRFSGLQFPNYSSELNVNALELDDSALYLCASSLAGFISGYTFGSGTRLTVV.

This clone is a singleton in its sample. The chain has TRBV6-5 and TRBJ1-2; 8 bases fit TRBD1. This CDR3 contains 13 residues. The V and J ends lost 6 bases and 4 bases, in that order; junction bases with no gene match: 4. Germline loops: CDR1 MNHEY, CDR2 SVGAGI. In nucleotides, the CDR3 is TGTGCCAGCAGCCCGACAGGGGTCTATGGCTACACCTTC. Translation gives CASSPTGVYGYTF.

This chain connects TRBV6-5 to TRBJ2-2; D unclear. Germline V CDR1 and CDR2: MNHEY, SVGAGI. V shed 2 bases and J shed 6 bases, with 4 bases lying between them. The CDR3 totals 12 residues. For the CDR3, the DNA is TGTGCCAGCAGTTACACTGCCGGGGAGCTGTTTTTT. Amino acids: CASSYTAGELFF.

The chain couples TRBV6-1 to TRBJ2-7; possibly TRBD1 for D (5 bases). The germline V gene encodes CDR1 MNHNS and CDR2 SASEGT. This CDR3 has 14 residues. V lost 2 bases to trimming and J lost 3 bases, with 11 bases between them. The CDR3 nucleotides read TGTGCCAGCAGTGAAAGGCGACAGCGCTACGAGCAGTACTTC. Translated, it gives CASSERRQRYEQYF.

The chain is built from TRBV6-5 and TRBJ1-1; D remains ambiguous. CDR1 MNHEY and CDR2 SVGAGI come from the germline V gene. V was trimmed by 0 bases and J by 0 bases, leaving 5 bases between them. The CDR3 loop spans 14 amino acids. The CDR3 reads CASSYSPVNTEAFF. The CDR3 DNA is TGTGCCAGCAGTTACTCGCCGGTGAACACTGAAGCTTTCTTT.

This clone was recorded a few times. The DNA of the CDR3 is TGTGCTACCCGTCGGGGGATGAACACTGAAGCTTTCTTT. Its protein product is CATRRGMNTEAFF. The rearrangement joins TRBV10-3 to TRBJ1-1, with D tentatively TRBD1 (5 bases). The CDR3 is 13 amino acids. The germline V gene encodes CDR1 ENHRY and CDR2 SYGVKD.

This chain uses TRBV28 with TRBJ2-1; 14 nucleotides agree with TRBD2. V gave up 5 bases and J gave up 3 bases; unmatched junction bases: 9. The CDR3 sequence is 18 residues long. The germline V gene encodes CDR1 MDHEN and CDR2 SYDVKM. The CDR3 is CASSPGLAGGYDYNEQFF. The CDR3, as DNA: TGTGCCAGCAGTCCTGGACTAGCGGGGGGTTATGACTACAATGAGCAGTTCTTC.

The chain carries TRBV28 and TRBJ2-2, with D hard to call. The CDR3 has 12 amino acids. Germline lookup yields CDR1 MDHEN and CDR2 SYDVKM. The V gene lost 5 bases and the J gene lost 6 bases, with 7 bases spanning the gap. The CDR3, as DNA: TGTGCCAGCAGTACAATGTCCGGGGAGCTGTTTTTT. Amino acid sequence: CASSTMSGELFF.

This clone was detected only a few times. The V gene is TRBV6-5, the J gene TRBJ1-1; D possibly corresponds to TRBD1 (6 bases). The CDR3 has 13 residues. V dropped 10 bases and J dropped 5 bases, with 17 bases sitting between them. Germline CDR1 and CDR2: MNHEY and SVGAGI. CDR3 residues: CAISQGLGTEAFF. The DNA of the CDR3 is TGTGCCATCAGCCAGGGGCTAGGGACTGAAGCTTTCTTT.

The J gene is TRBJ2-1, the V gene TRBV6-2 or TRBV6-3; D call uncertain. The CDR3 is made up of 13 amino acids. Trimming took 2 bases from V and 9 from J, leaving 11 bases between them. Germline CDR1 MNHEY, CDR2 SVGEGT. DNA for the CDR3: TGTGCCAGCAGTTACGAAGGTCGAGGTGAGCAGTTCTTC. This codes for CASSYEGRGEQFF.